Following are 10 T cell receptor beta chains from one sample sequenced in a study of T-cell memory formation after mild COVID-19. TCRdb reanalysed the 5' RACE reads using MiXCR and keeps one entry per CDR3 protein. The table lists roughly 200,000 distinct CDR3 sequences, approximately 16% of them singletons. Sequencing was done on a sample of PBMCs or a T cell subset sorted from them (not recorded which). The receptors come from an adult woman who had mild COVID-19 (a few samples of this study predate the infection). Cell type and time point are not known.

V usage is TRBV3-1 and J usage is TRBJ2-1; weak D call: TRBD2 (5 bases). Germline-derived CDR1 and CDR2 are LGHDT and YNNKEL (reference sequence). CDR3 length: 15 amino acids. V shed 5 bases and J shed 0 bases, with 11 bases lying between them. The CDR3 sequence is CASSWTLGSYNEQFF. CDR3 nucleotides: TGTGCCAGCAGCTGGACTTTAGGCTCCTACAATGAGCAGTTCTTC.

The count of this clonotype is one. The CDR3 DNA sequence: TGTGCCAGCAGCTTAAGCGGACACACAGATACGCAGTATTTT. It is translated as CASSLSGHTDTQYF. The chain combines TRBV7-9 with TRBJ2-3; either TRBD1 or TRBD2 may fit D (5 bases each). The V end was cut by 2 bases, the J end by 2 bases, with 8 bases between. The length of the CDR3 is 14 residues. The V gene's germline CDR1 is SEHNR and CDR2 FQNEAQ (reference sequence).

The chain couples TRBV5-1 to TRBJ1-1; D call uncertain. The CDR3 is made up of 16 amino acids. The V end lost 0 bases, the J end lost 7 bases, and 19 bases lay between the germline ends. Germline loops: CDR1 SGHRS, CDR2 YFSETQ. Here the CDR3 DNA reads TGCGCCAGCAGCTTGGCCGGTGTAGGGTATCCGAATGAAGCTTTCTTT. Protein: CASSLAGVGYPNEAFF.

The chain links TRBV6-1 to TRBJ1-2; D ambiguous. The CDR3 covers 13 residues. V was shortened by 1 base and J by 5 bases, with 8 bases between the two germline ends. Germline CDR1 MNHNS, CDR2 SASEGT. CDR3 bases: TGTGCCAGCAGTGAAGTCGCTGAGTATGGCTACACCTTC. It is translated as CASSEVAEYGYTF.

This clonotype was observed a handful of times. V usage is TRBV20-1 and J usage is TRBJ1-5; a possible D gene is TRBD1 (6 bases). The V end was cut by 5 bases, the J end by 0 bases, with 14 bases between. CDR1 is DFQATT and CDR2 is SNEGSKA in the germline V gene (reference sequence). The length of the CDR3 is 15 residues. CDR3 sequence reads: CSALKGGISNQPQHF. The CDR3 bases are TGCAGTGCTCTCAAGGGGGGGATTAGCAATCAGCCCCAGCATTTT.

This clonotype was found a few times. J is TRBJ2-2 and V is TRBV9, with D possibly matching TRBD2 (6 bases). The CDR3 has 18 residues. Trimming took 0 bases from V and 1 from J, leaving 16 bases between them. Germline-derived CDR1 and CDR2 are SGDLS and YYNGEE. The DNA of the CDR3 is TGTGCCAGCAGCGTAGTCGGGATAGCGGCCCTGAACACCGGGGAGCTGTTTTTT. This translates into CASSVVGIAALNTGELFF. Full variable domain (outside the CDR3, taken from reference TRBV9 and TRBJ2-2): DSGVTQTPKHLITATGQRVTLRCSPRSGDLSVYWYQQSLDQGLQFLIQYYNGEERAKGNILERFSAQQFPDLHSELNLSSLELGDSALYFCASSVVGIAALNTGELFFGEGSRLTVL.

This clonotype showed up just a few times. The V call is TRBV7-2, the J call TRBJ2-4, with 12 bases fitting TRBD2. Germline CDR1 reads SGHTA; CDR2 reads FQGNSA. The CDR3 runs to 15 residues. Unmatched junction bases numbered 2, after V lost 1 base and J lost 7 bases. This CDR3 reads CASSLELAGGNIQYF. The CDR3 nucleotides read TGTGCCAGCAGCTTAGAGCTAGCGGGGGGGAACATTCAGTACTTC.

The chain couples TRBV7-6 to TRBJ1-3, with a possible D match to TRBD1 (5 bases). Trimming shortened V by 1 base and J by 2 bases, and 12 bases separated the two germline ends. The CDR3 loop spans 16 amino acids. CDR1 and CDR2 from the germline V gene are SGHVS and FNYEAQ. The CDR3 nucleotides read TGTGCCAGCAGCTTAGATGTAGCGGGGGCTGGAAACACCATATATTTT. This codes for CASSLDVAGAGNTIYF.

This clonotype was seen ten or more times. The gene calls are TRBV29-1 and TRBJ2-1, with D unclear. Germline V gene lookup returns CDR1 SQVTM and CDR2 ANQGSEA. The V end was cut by 1 base, the J end by 6 bases, with 13 bases between. This CDR3 is built from 14 residues. The CDR3 DNA reads as TGCAGCGTTGAAGGGGTGGTAGTCCGCAATGAGCAGTTCTTC. Its translation: CSVEGVVVRNEQFF.

The rearrangement joins TRBV18 to TRBJ2-1; 7 nucleotides agree with TRBD1. V lost 5 bases to trimming and J lost 13 bases; unmatched junction nucleotides: 8. The germline CDR1 and CDR2 sequences are KGHSH and LQKENI. CDR3 length equals 12 residues. The CDR3 protein is CASSADRDQQFF. The CDR3 DNA follows: TGTGCCAGCTCAGCCGACAGGGATCAACAGTTCTTC.